These 5 T cell receptor beta chains were all obtained from the same sample, sequenced in a study of T cells after yellow fever vaccination. TCRdb itself ran the 5' RACE reads through MiXCR, one entry per CDR3 protein. The sample has some 110,000 distinct CDR3 sequences; about 7% are singletons. The sample here was CD4+ T cells sorted from PBMCs, taken roughly seven weeks after the first yellow fever vaccination. The source of these receptors is a man between 18 and 35 years old who received the YFV17D yellow fever vaccine.

This clonotype was seen many times. V gene TRBV20-1 combines with J gene TRBJ2-7, with unresolved D. The length of the CDR3 is 14 residues. Trimming removed 4 bases at V and 4 bases at J, with 17 bases between. Germline V gene sequence: CDR1 DFQATT, CDR2 SNEGSKA (reference sequence). CDR3 amino acids: CSANLLGQAYEQYF. The CDR3, as DNA: TGCAGTGCTAACCTTCTCGGGCAGGCTTACGAGCAGTACTTC.

This clonotype was observed many times. V gene TRBV7-3 combines with J gene TRBJ2-2; TRBD1 aligns across 12 bases. In germline, CDR1 is SGHTA, CDR2 FQGTGA. Unmatched junction bases numbered 9, after V lost 5 bases and J lost 5 bases. The CDR3 loop spans 17 amino acids. CDR3 residues: CASSLTGQGARTGELFF. The CDR3 DNA reads as TGTGCCAGCAGCCTTACGGGACAGGGGGCACGGACCGGGGAGCTGTTTTTT.

This clonotype was detected ten times or more. J is TRBJ2-1 and V is TRBV7-2, with D perhaps matching TRBD1 (5 bases). This CDR3 spans 15 amino acids. Per germline, CDR1 SGHTA and CDR2 FQGNSA. The V end was cut by 2 bases, the J end by 2 bases, with 10 bases between. The CDR3 bases are TGTGCCAGCAGCTTAACGGCAGGGACCTACAATGAGCAGTTCTTC. Translating it yields CASSLTAGTYNEQFF.

This clonotype has just a few counts. This sequence joins TRBV6-2 or TRBV6-3 and TRBJ2-5; TRBD2 is a possible D gene (6 bases). With 2 bases removed from V and 5 bases from J, the gap between germline ends came to 18 bases. Germline V lookup: CDR1 MNHEY, CDR2 SVGEGT. The CDR3 loop spans 16 amino acids. This chain's CDR3 is CASSYLPSEGRETQYF. CDR3 nucleotides: TGTGCCAGCAGTTACCTCCCATCGGAGGGGCGTGAGACCCAGTACTTC.

Ten or more counts support this clonotype. The chain joins TRBV6-2 or TRBV6-3 to TRBJ2-7, with D possibly TRBD1 on 5 matching bases. V was clipped by 6 bases and J by 5 bases, with 17 bases between them. Germline loops: CDR1 MNHEY, CDR2 SVGEGT. This CDR3 has 14 amino acids. The CDR3 region is CASRIRQGSHEQYV. In DNA form, the CDR3 reads TGTGCCAGCAGAATAAGGCAGGGATCCCACGAGCAGTACGTC.